The present T cell receptor beta chain was sequenced within a study of Ad26.COV2.S vaccination and SARS-CoV-2 variants. Study information: By the intramuscular route, Ad26.COV2.S was given once, or twice 56 days apart. Overall study results and limits: Vaccinated individuals (as opposed to placebo recipients) had higher spike-specific TCR breadth. Reported post-vaccination CD8+ and CD4+ T cell responses to spike showed substantial breadth.

Looked up from germline, CDR1 is SGDLS and CDR2 is YYNGEE. V lost 0 bases to trimming and J lost 4 bases, with 13 bases between them. The CDR3 length is 15 residues. Clones were read by immunoSEQ multiplex PCR, and TCRdb kept only the in-frame ones, dropping some. The sample lists around 420,000 clones, more than 75% occurring once. As for this clone: No antigen is known for it.

Treatment indicated: 15 to 20 received Ad26.COV2.S at low or high dose, single or two shots; several received placebo; per-sample allocation not given. At day 63 after the first vaccine or placebo injection, samples were drawn. Aged 18-55 years, donor was enrolled in Boston in 2020. The input for sequencing was peripheral blood, taken in a trial of Ad26.COV2.S vaccine versus placebo. This chain connects TRBV9 to TRBJ1-2; possibly TRBD1 for D (5 bases). The clonotype was recovered from a person aged 18-60 years who received the Ad26.COV2.S COVID-19 vaccine or a placebo. CDR3 sequence: CASSVGDSSFYGYTF. DNA for the CDR3: TGTGCCAGCAGCGTAGGCGACAGTTCCTTCTATGGCTACACCTTC.